The sequence of this TCR beta chain was determined in a study of CD8 T cells in ankylosing spondylitis. Overall study findings and caveats: Significant enrichment of disease-linked clones was reportedly seen in matched ankylosing spondylitis synovial fluid. Typical of ankylosing spondylitis blood, it appeared, was a TCR beta motif of several highly homologous variants.

A single record per CDR3 protein comes from TCRdb applying MiXCR to the 5' RACE reads. The sample yields fewer than 500,000 distinct CDR3 sequences, 20% to 25% seen once. This clonotype was picked up a small number of times. Its matching antigen is unknown. The germline V gene encodes CDR1 LNHDA and CDR2 SQIVND (reference sequence). V dropped 4 bases and J dropped 4 bases, with 14 bases sitting between them. This CDR3 contains 15 residues. The source is a male donor with ankylosing spondylitis. The V and J genes are TRBV19 and TRBJ2-1, with D unresolved. Material: blood, either unsorted or a sorted T cell fraction (not recorded which). Written as DNA, the CDR3 is TGTGCCAGTAGTACCCTCGGGTCCCCTTACAATGAGCAGTTCTTC. Its protein is CASSTLGSPYNEQFF.